This T cell receptor beta chain derives from a study of technical replicates of blood from four donors. The repertoire was sequenced with immunoSEQ multiplex PCR; TCRdb's copy has only in-frame clones and lacks some. The sample yields 60,000 to 85,000 clones, approximately 96% seen once. V dropped 0 bases and J dropped 2 bases, with 11 bases sitting between them. The CDR3 has 15 amino acids. Germline V gene sequence: CDR1 SGDLS, CDR2 YYNGEE. Sequenced: T cells isolated from PBMCs. The chain combines TRBV9 with TRBJ2-5; unclear D gene. This receptor was identified in a human donor in good health. CDR3 DNA sequence: TGTGCCAGCAGCGTAGATTCCACAGAACAAGAGACCCAGTACTTC. This translates into CASSVDSTEQETQYF. The variable domain in full, with the rest retrieved from reference TRBV9 and TRBJ2-5, is DSGVTQTPKHLITATGQRVTLRCSPRSGDLSVYWYQQSLDQGLQFLIQYYNGEERAKGNILERFSAQQFPDLHSELNLSSLELGDSALYFCASSVDSTEQETQYFGPGTRLLVL.